A selection of T cell receptor beta chains follows, all from one sample in a study of CD8 T cells in Susac syndrome. One entry per CDR3 protein, called by TCRdb with MiXCR from the immunoSEQ multiplex PCR reads. The data hold roughly 120,000 distinct CDR3 sequences, with roughly 95% observed a single time. The sample comprised CD4+ T cells from PBMCs. These receptors were taken from a human donor in good health. CDR3s include the opening cysteine and the closing phenylalanine or tryptophan. A D gene is named only where the DNA matches it firmly. A clone size is listed for some rows: how often the clone was seen (once, few, many), or a class if it is expanded.

TRBD1	NA	TRBV28	TRBJ2-7	TGTGCCAGCAGAGCTAGTCTCGGGACAGGGTCCGAGCAGTACTTC	CASRASLGTGSEQYF
NA	NA	TRBV11-1	TRBJ2-7	TGTGCCAGCAGCCTACGGACAAGGGGGAAGTCGGGCGAGCAGTACTTC	CASSLRTRGKSGEQYF
TRBD1	NA	TRBV6-5	TRBJ2-5	TGTGCCAGCAATCCACGGGGACAGCAAGAGACCCAGTACTTC	CASNPRGQQETQYF
TRBD2	NA	TRBV3-1	TRBJ2-7	TGTGCCAGCAGCCAACTAGCGGGAGGGCCTATCGAGCAGTACTTC	CASSQLAGGPIEQYF
TRBD1	once	TRBV7-9	TRBJ2-2	TGTGCCAGCAGCTTTACGGGACAGGTCGGCGGGGAGCTGTTTTTT	CASSFTGQVGGELFF
NA	NA	TRBV6-6	TRBJ1-2	TGTGCCAGCACCGAGGGCTTTGGCTACACCTTC	CASTEGFGYTF
NA	NA	TRBV18	TRBJ1-1	TGTGCCAGCTCACCAGGCATAGACTTTGAAGCTTTCTTT	CASSPGIDFEAFF
TRBD2	NA	TRBV12-3/TRBV12-4	TRBJ2-6	TGTGCCAGCAGTTTTCGCTCGGGGGGGGTCGGGGCCAACGTCCTGACTTTC	CASSFRSGGVGANVLTF
TRBD1	NA	TRBV6-6	TRBJ1-4	TGTGCCAGCAGCATGGGGGACAGGCAAAAACTGTTTTTT	CASSMGDRQKLFF
NA	NA	TRBV5-1	TRBJ2-3	TGCGCCAGCAGCTTGGGGCCCCTAGGGGATACGCAGTATTTT	CASSLGPLGDTQYF